Below, 26 T cell receptor beta chains from the same sample are listed, as sequenced in a study of a mutant IDH1 vaccine in newly diagnosed glioma. The time point: baseline, week 1 (first vaccination visit). Stated treatment: pre-vaccination baseline after standard-of-care therapy. Only in-frame clones appear in the TCRdb table, and some are missing; sequencing was by immunoSEQ multiplex PCR. The table has tens of thousands of clones, around 80% seen once. The starting material was PBMCs, obtained from a glioma patient treated with radiotherapy, temozolomide or both. The receptors come from a man aged 35 to 55 with glioma. Some clones in this sample may be carry-over from other donors' samples.

The chain has TRBV10-2 and TRBJ2-2; 7 bases line up with TRBD1. J gave up 0 bases and V 6 bases, and 4 bases lay outside the gene matches. The CDR3 totals 15 residues. Germline assignment: CDR1 WSHSY and CDR2 SAAADI. Written as DNA, the CDR3 is TGCGCCAGCAGGGAAGGGACAGCGAACACCGGGGAGCTGTTTTTT. It yields the protein CASREGTANTGELFF.

The chain couples TRBV7-2 to TRBJ2-7; D ambiguous. This CDR3 spans 13 amino acids. Germline-derived CDR1 and CDR2 are SGHTA and FQGNSA. V dropped 5 bases and J dropped 0 bases, with 8 bases sitting between them. The CDR3 region has the DNA TGTGCCAGCAGCAGAGACTCCTCCTACGAGCAGTACTTC. It codes for CASSRDSSYEQYF.

This clone was seen just once. The V and J genes are TRBV5-6 and TRBJ2-3; D gene unclear. There are 16 residues in the CDR3. The ends were cut back, 3 bases at V and 1 base at J, with 15 bases in the middle. Per germline, CDR1 SGHDT and CDR2 YYEEEE. This chain's CDR3 is CASSSLERFGTDTQYF. CDR3 coding DNA: TGTGCCAGCAGCTCGCTTGAGAGATTTGGCACAGATACGCAGTATTTT.

The chain couples TRBV5-1 to TRBJ2-6, with 8 nucleotides matching TRBD1. CDR1 is SGHRS and CDR2 is YFSETQ in the germline V gene. This CDR3 has 18 amino acids. V shed 2 bases and J 0 bases; nucleotides not matched to a gene: 7. CDR3 in amino acids: CASSFGTGWSSGANVLTF. In DNA, the CDR3 is TGCGCCAGCAGCTTTGGGACAGGTTGGAGCTCTGGGGCCAACGTCCTGACTTTC. The whole variable domain, remainder taken from reference TRBV5-1 and TRBJ2-6, is KAGVTQTPRYLIKTRGQQVTLSCSPISGHRSVSWYQQTPGQGLQFLFEYFSETQRNKGNFPGRFSGRQFSNSRSEMNVSTLELGDSALYLCASSFGTGWSSGANVLTFGAGSRLTVL.

The CDR3 DNA follows: TGTGCCAGCAGTTATGTGCAGGGTGATCAGCCCCAGCATTTT. Amino acid sequence: CASSYVQGDQPQHF. The chain couples TRBV27 to TRBJ1-5; a possible D gene is TRBD1 (5 bases). This CDR3 spans 14 amino acids. Per germline, CDR1 MNHEY and CDR2 SMNVEV (reference sequence). V lost 4 bases to trimming and J lost 5 bases, with 12 bases between them.

This clone came up once. This chain connects TRBV2 to TRBJ1-5, with D possibly matching TRBD1 (6 bases). The germline gives CDR1 SNHLY, CDR2 FYNNEI. V was cut by 5 bases and J by 7 bases, with 15 bases left in between. This CDR3 has 14 residues. The CDR3 sequence is CASSPMGAGQPQHF. DNA for the CDR3: TGTGCCAGCAGTCCCATGGGGGCTGGGCAGCCCCAGCATTTT. The complete variable domain, with remaining parts taken from reference TRBV2 and TRBJ1-5, reads EPEVTQTPSHQVTQMGQEVILRCVPISNHLYFYWYRQILGQKVEFLVSFYNNEISEKSEIFDDQFSVERPDGSNFTLKIRSTKLEDSAMYFCASSPMGAGQPQHFGDGTRLSIL.

For the CDR3, the DNA is TGTGCCAGCAGCGTGCGGGACAGAGCTAACTATGGCTACACCTTC. Translating it yields CASSVRDRANYGYTF. The V call is TRBV13, the J call TRBJ1-2, with 7 bases that match TRBD1. This CDR3 spans 15 amino acids. Unmatched junction bases numbered 6, after V lost 5 bases and J lost 0 bases. Germline V lookup: CDR1 PRHDT, CDR2 FYEKMQ (reference sequence).

V and J are TRBV4-1 and TRBJ2-2; D may be TRBD2 (6 bases). Germline CDR1 reads MGHRA; CDR2 reads YSYEKL. Trimming cost V 4 bases and J 4 bases, with 10 bases left between them. The CDR3 length is 14 residues. The CDR3 sequence is CASSRGGVTGELFF. As DNA, the CDR3 is TGCGCCAGCAGCCGAGGAGGGGTCACCGGGGAGCTGTTTTTT.

This clone was detected only a few times. The rearrangement joins TRBV19 to TRBJ1-1, with TRBD1 identical over 9 bases. The CDR3 runs 17 residues. V dropped 5 bases and J dropped 2; count of bases not matched to a gene: 12. Germline CDR1 is LNHDA and CDR2 is SQIVND (reference sequence). The CDR3 DNA sequence: TGTGCCAGTAGTGCACCCGGGACAGGGAACTTCAACACTGAAGCTTTCTTT. The encoded protein is CASSAPGTGNFNTEAFF.

V is TRBV7-2 and J is TRBJ1-5; D is unresolved. Germline CDR1 is SGHTA and CDR2 is FQGNSA. The CDR3 contains 16 residues. Trimming took 4 bases from V and 4 from J, leaving 17 bases between them. The CDR3 coding sequence is TGTGCCAGCAGCTATAACATACGGCTACCTAATCAGCCCCAGCATTTT. Protein: CASSYNIRLPNQPQHF. The full variable domain, rest sourced from reference TRBV7-2 and TRBJ1-5, is GAGVSQSPSNKVTEKGKDVELRCDPISGHTALYWYRQSLGQGLEFLIYFQGNSAPDKSGLPSDRFSAERTGGSVSTLTIQRTQQEDSAVYLCASSYNIRLPNQPQHFGDGTRLSIL.

The J gene is TRBJ1-1, the V gene TRBV18; 8 bases line up with TRBD1. The ends lost 3 bases at V and 8 bases at J; junction bases unmatched: 2. Looked up from germline, CDR1 is KGHSH and CDR2 is LQKENI. The CDR3 contains 12 residues. The CDR3 region is CASSPGTGEAFF. CDR3 sequence (DNA): TGTGCCAGCTCACCCGGGACAGGAGAAGCTTTCTTT. Complete variable domain (other parts from reference TRBV18 and TRBJ1-1): NAGVMQNPRHLVRRRGQEARLRCSPMKGHSHVYWYRQLPEEGLKFMVYLQKENIIDESGMPKERFSAEFPKEGPSILRIQQVVRGDSAAYFCASSPGTGEAFFGQGTRLTVV.

Concerning this clone: A read error may account for a junction end that differs from germline. The V gene is TRBV7-2, the J gene TRBJ2-5, with TRBD2 as a possible D gene (5 bases). CDR1 SGHTA and CDR2 FQGNSA come from the germline V gene. CDR3 size: 15 residues. The CDR3 protein is CASGLASAASETQYF. CDR3 bases: TGTGCCAGCGGCTTAGCGTCGGCTGCCAGTGAGACCCAGTACTTC.

The sample holds a few counts of this clone. The chain carries TRBV5-3 and TRBJ1-5; D unclear. TRBV5-3 is an open reading frame whose function is uncertain. V lost 7 bases to trimming and J lost 9 bases, with 14 bases between them. The CDR3 is 12 residues long. This CDR3 reads CARQAGAWPQHF. CDR3 sequence (DNA): TGTGCCAGACAAGCGGGAGCCTGGCCCCAGCATTTT.

This clone was observed a few times. V usage is TRBV5-1 and J usage is TRBJ2-2, with 10 bases lining up with TRBD1. The germline CDR1 and CDR2 sequences are SGHRS and YFSETQ. Trimming cost V 3 bases and J 6 bases; bases outside gene matches: 2. This CDR3 contains 14 residues. The CDR3 region is CASSWTGGAGELFF. The CDR3 nucleotides are TGCGCCAGCAGCTGGACAGGGGGGGCCGGGGAGCTGTTTTTT.

This clone occurred a few times. The genes are TRBV5-4 and TRBJ1-1; D not resolved. Trimming cost V 0 bases and J 7 bases, with 7 bases left between them. CDR1 SGHNT and CDR2 YYREEE come from the germline V gene (reference sequence). The CDR3 consists of 12 residues. The DNA for the CDR3 is TGTGCCAGCAGCTTGGAACAAAGTGAAGCTTTCTTT. Translated: CASSLEQSEAFF. The variable domain in full, with the rest retrieved from reference TRBV5-4 and TRBJ1-1, is ETGVTQSPTHLIKTRGQQVTLRCSSQSGHNTVSWYQQALGQGPQFIFQYYREEENGRGNFPPRFSGLQFPNYSSELNVNALELDDSALYLCASSLEQSEAFFGQGTRLTVV.

This clone was seen a few times. The genes are TRBV30 and TRBJ1-1; 7 bases are shared with TRBD1. The CDR3 totals 14 residues. Per germline, CDR1 GTSNPN and CDR2 SVGIG (reference sequence). The trim removed 2 bases at V and 1 base at J, leaving 4 bases unmatched. Here the CDR3 DNA reads TGTGCCTGGAGTTGGGGGACAGCGAACACTGAAGCTTTCTTT. Translating it yields CAWSWGTANTEAFF.

V gene TRBV7-6 combines with J gene TRBJ2-1, with 9 nucleotides matching TRBD1. The CDR3 extends over 15 amino acids. Looked up from germline, CDR1 is SGHVS and CDR2 is FNYEAQ. J lost 6 bases, V lost 7 bases, and 10 bases had no gene match. CDR3 loop: CASNTEQGAVNEQFF. CDR3 bases: TGTGCCAGCAATACCGAACAGGGGGCAGTCAATGAGCAGTTCTTC. The full variable domain, completed using reference TRBV7-6 and TRBJ2-1, is GAGVSQSPRYKVTKRGQDVALRCDPISGHVSLYWYRQALGQGPEFLTYFNYEAQQDKSGLPNDRFSAERPEGSISTLTIQRTEQRDSAMYRCASNTEQGAVNEQFFGPGTRLTVL.

CDR3 region: CASSYSPAWPQHF. In DNA, the CDR3 is TGTGCCAGCAGTTACTCGCCGGCTTGGCCCCAGCATTTT. This chain joins TRBV6-5 and TRBJ1-5, with unresolved D. This CDR3 is 13 amino acids long. Germline CDR1 and CDR2: MNHEY and SVGAGI. The V and J ends lost 0 bases and 9 bases respectively, with 9 bases between them.

The genes are TRBV29-1 and TRBJ1-2, with 10 bases matching TRBD1. CDR3 length equals 16 residues. Germline V gene data show CDR1 as SQVTM and CDR2 as ANQGSEA. V was clipped by 6 bases and J by 3 bases; unmatched bases: 13. DNA of the CDR3: TGCAGCGTGAAGGGGACAGGGGACGGGAAGGACTATGGCTACACCTTC. Translated, it gives CSVKGTGDGKDYGYTF.

The CDR3 DNA reads as TGTGCCAGCAGTTCCGGACGGAACACTGAAGCTTTCTTT. It is translated as CASSSGRNTEAFF. The V gene is TRBV6-6, the J gene TRBJ1-1; unclear D gene. The CDR3 sequence is 13 residues long. CDR1 and CDR2 (germline): MNHNY, SVGAGI (reference sequence). Trimming removed 4 bases from V and 1 base from J, with 7 bases in between.

The rearrangement joins TRBV5-1 to TRBJ2-7; 12 bases are shared with TRBD1. The CDR3 is made up of 17 amino acids. CDR1 and CDR2 from the germline V gene are SGHRS and YFSETQ. The trim removed 3 bases at V and 3 bases at J, leaving 10 bases unmatched. CDR3 sequence: CASSSSPGTGGYYEQYF. The DNA of the CDR3 is TGCGCCAGCAGCTCTTCCCCCGGGACAGGGGGCTACTACGAGCAGTACTTC.

This chain links TRBV6-4 with TRBJ1-3; no firm D call. V lost 4 bases and J 1 base, leaving 11 bases between the germline ends. CDR1 and CDR2 (germline): MRHNA, SNTAGT. The CDR3 has 15 residues. The CDR3 bases are TGTGCCAGCAGTGCACTTAAGCTATCTGGAAACACCATATATTTT. Encoded protein: CASSALKLSGNTIYF.

The rearrangement joins TRBV19 to TRBJ2-2; D not resolved. Germline V gives CDR1 LNHDA, CDR2 SQIVND (reference sequence). The CDR3 runs 12 residues. Trimming took 7 bases from V and 3 from J, leaving 6 bases between them. The CDR3 reads CASTPYTGELFF. The CDR3 DNA reads TGTGCCAGTACTCCGTACACCGGGGAGCTGTTTTTT.

This chain joins TRBV9 and TRBJ1-2; D is possibly TRBD1 (5 bases). CDR3 length equals 15 residues. V was clipped by 3 bases and J by 8 bases, with 20 bases between them. CDR1 and CDR2 from the germline V gene are SGDLS and YYNGEE. CDR3 in amino acids: CASSGGGARVSGYTF. CDR3 coding DNA: TGTGCCAGCAGCGGGGGTGGGGCGCGGGTCAGCGGCTACACCTTC.

Only a few counts were recorded for this clone. V is TRBV30 and J is TRBJ1-5, with TRBD1 as a possible D gene (6 bases). CDR1 is GTSNPN, CDR2 SVGIG, per germline (reference sequence). CDR3 length: 13 amino acids. V shed 5 bases and J shed 3 bases, with 11 bases lying between them. This chain's CDR3 is CAWAQGINQPQHF. CDR3 coding DNA: TGTGCCTGGGCTCAGGGGATCAATCAGCCCCAGCATTTT.

The gene calls are TRBV7-6 and TRBJ2-5; TRBD2 agrees at 13 bases. The CDR3 spans 13 residues. Germline trimming cut 5 bases from V and 7 bases from J; bases unmatched to any gene: 1. Germline CDR1 reads SGHVS; CDR2 reads FNYEAQ. CDR3 residues: CASSRTSGGTQYF. The CDR3 coding sequence is TGTGCCAGCAGCCGGACTAGCGGGGGGACCCAGTACTTC.